Following are 10 T cell receptor beta chains from one sample sequenced in a study of cytomegalovirus exposure and HLA in healthy donors. 60 Vbeta and 13 Jbeta primers were used in PCR. The method was immunoSEQ multiplex PCR; TCRdb's version includes in-frame clones alone and lacks a portion of them. The sample has 25,000 to 30,000 clones. The sequenced sample was PBMCs. These receptors were collected from a young man in good health and CMV-seronegative.

This chain links TRBV27 with TRBJ2-5, with 10 nucleotides matching TRBD2. V shed 5 bases, J shed 13 bases, and the junction held 13 bases outside the gene matches. Per the germline V gene, CDR1 is MNHEY and CDR2 is SMNVEV (reference sequence). The CDR3 is made up of 14 amino acids. The CDR3 loop reads CASSGPLTSGKTYF. The CDR3 DNA reads TGTGCCAGCAGTGGCCCCTTAACTAGCGGGAAAACGTACTTC.

The CDR3 DNA sequence: TGTGCCAGTAGTATAGACCAACATGGCGGTGAGCAGTTCTTC. Protein sequence: CASSIDQHGGEQFF. The chain joins TRBV19 to TRBJ2-1, with D hard to call. Germline-derived CDR1 and CDR2 are LNHDA and SQIVND (reference sequence). Trimming stripped 0 bases from V and 9 bases from J, with 12 bases between. CDR3 length: 14 residues.

V gene TRBV11-2 combines with J gene TRBJ2-3, with TRBD1 identical over 8 bases. Germline values: CDR1 SGHAT, CDR2 FQNNGV. There are 15 residues in the CDR3. V lost 4 bases and J lost 8; bases outside the gene matches: 11. The CDR3 loop reads CASSSTSTGGSTQYF. The DNA for the CDR3 is TGTGCCAGCAGCTCGACAAGTACAGGGGGAAGTACGCAGTATTTT.

The genes are TRBV7-9 and TRBJ1-6, with D hard to call. The CDR3 runs 12 residues. The V gene's germline CDR1 is SEHNR and CDR2 FQNEAQ (reference sequence). Trimming cost V 3 bases and J 10 bases, with 7 bases left between them. Written as DNA, the CDR3 is TGTGCCAGCAGCTTGGGGAGGTCACCCCTCCACTTT. Residues: CASSLGRSPLHF.

V is TRBV5-1 and J is TRBJ2-5, with 8 bases that match TRBD2. The CDR3 contains 15 residues. Germline lookup yields CDR1 SGHRS and CDR2 YFSETQ. The V segment lost 4 bases and the J segment 3 bases; nucleotides outside the gene matches: 8. The CDR3 coding sequence is TGCGCCAGCAGCCCGACCGGAGCGGGGGAAGAGACCCAGTACTTC. Protein product: CASSPTGAGEETQYF. The whole variable domain, remainder taken from reference TRBV5-1 and TRBJ2-5, is KAGVTQTPRYLIKTRGQQVTLSCSPISGHRSVSWYQQTPGQGLQFLFEYFSETQRNKGNFPGRFSGRQFSNSRSEMNVSTLELGDSALYLCASSPTGAGEETQYFGPGTRLLVL.

This chain connects TRBV28 to TRBJ2-7; 9 nucleotides align to TRBD1. Germline V gives CDR1 MDHEN, CDR2 SYDVKM. The trim removed 5 bases at V and 9 bases at J, leaving 8 bases unmatched. The CDR3 contains 13 residues. CDR3 bases: TGTGCCAGCAGTATAATCGGGACAGGGAGGCAGTACTTC. It encodes CASSIIGTGRQYF.

This chain joins TRBV6-6 and TRBJ1-5; the D is unclear. CDR3 length: 12 amino acids. The V gene's germline CDR1 is MNHNY and CDR2 SVGAGI (reference sequence). Trimming pared 6 bases from V and 3 bases from J, leaving 6 bases between. The CDR3 region is CASRQFNQPQHF. The CDR3 nucleotides read TGTGCCAGCAGACAGTTCAATCAGCCCCAGCATTTT.

The chain is built from TRBV28 and TRBJ2-1; no firm D call. Germline CDR1 reads MDHEN; CDR2 reads SYDVKM. The CDR3 totals 15 residues. The V gene lost 2 bases and the J gene lost 2 bases, with 10 bases spanning the gap. CDR3 loop: CASSLNWFAYNEQFF. The CDR3 coding sequence is TGTGCCAGCAGTTTAAACTGGTTTGCCTACAATGAGCAGTTCTTC.

V gene TRBV9 combines with J gene TRBJ2-5; TRBD2 matches 13 bases. CDR1 SGDLS and CDR2 YYNGEE come from the germline V gene. The CDR3 spans 18 residues. V was clipped by 1 base and J by 4 bases; unmatched bases: 10. The CDR3 DNA sequence: TGTGCCAGCAGCGTAACGGACTGGGGACTAGCGGGAAGAGAGACCCAGTACTTC. This sequence encodes CASSVTDWGLAGRETQYF. Variable domain in full (rest from reference TRBV9 and TRBJ2-5): DSGVTQTPKHLITATGQRVTLRCSPRSGDLSVYWYQQSLDQGLQFLIQYYNGEERAKGNILERFSAQQFPDLHSELNLSSLELGDSALYFCASSVTDWGLAGRETQYFGPGTRLLVL.

The CDR3 DNA reads as TGCAGCGTTGAAGGTAGATCCACCGGGGAGCTGTTTTTT. This encodes CSVEGRSTGELFF. This chain joins TRBV29-1 and TRBJ2-2; D is ambiguous. V was pared by 1 base and J by 4 bases, with 7 bases between. Germline V gene sequence: CDR1 SQVTM, CDR2 ANQGSEA. There are 13 residues in the CDR3.